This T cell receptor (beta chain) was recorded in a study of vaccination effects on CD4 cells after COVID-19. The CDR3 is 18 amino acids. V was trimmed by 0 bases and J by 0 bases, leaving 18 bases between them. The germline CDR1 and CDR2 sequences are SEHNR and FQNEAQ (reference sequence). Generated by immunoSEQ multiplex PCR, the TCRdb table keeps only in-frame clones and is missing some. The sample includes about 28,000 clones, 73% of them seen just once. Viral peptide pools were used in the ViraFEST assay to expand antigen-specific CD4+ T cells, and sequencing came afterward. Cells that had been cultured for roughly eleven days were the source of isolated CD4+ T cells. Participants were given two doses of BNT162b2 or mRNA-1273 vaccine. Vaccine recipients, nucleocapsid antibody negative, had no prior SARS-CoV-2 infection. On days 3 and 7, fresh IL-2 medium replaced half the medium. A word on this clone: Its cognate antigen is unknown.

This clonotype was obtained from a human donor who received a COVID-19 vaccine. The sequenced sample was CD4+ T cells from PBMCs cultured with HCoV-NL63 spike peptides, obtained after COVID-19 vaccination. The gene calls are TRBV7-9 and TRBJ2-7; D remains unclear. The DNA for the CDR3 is TGTGCCAGCAGCTTAGCGACTTGGGTTCCGGTGGGCTCCTACGAGCAGTACTTC. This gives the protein CASSLATWVPVGSYEQYF.